The clone carrying this TCR beta chain is a singleton in its sample. The data stem from a study of long-term antiretroviral therapy in people with HIV. Assay version v3.0 of immunoSEQ was used, and it was run at survey level. The repertoire was sequenced with immunoSEQ multiplex PCR; TCRdb's copy has only in-frame clones and lacks some. The repertoire consists of 35,000 to 40,000 clones, with approximately 79% occurring once and the leading ten covering about 5%. CDR3 size: 17 residues. V gave up 7 bases and J gave up 0 bases; unmatched junction bases: 10. CDR1 and CDR2 (germline): SGHVS, FQNEAQ. This receptor was identified in a man aged 18 to 35 with HIV. Sample: unsorted PBMCs, taken 1.5 years after starting antiretroviral therapy. The chain combines TRBV7-8 with TRBJ2-1, with TRBD2 matching 9 bases. The CDR3: CASTSRASGNSYNEQFF. CDR3 DNA: TGTGCCAGCACTTCCAGGGCTAGCGGGAACTCCTACAATGAGCAGTTCTTC.